These T cell receptor beta chains were read from a single sample in a study of patients and donors after allogeneic stem cell transplantation. Via MiXCR, TCRdb re-called the RT-PCR reads, giving one row per CDR3 protein. The sample records about 40,000 distinct CDR3 sequences, under 40% being singletons. Sequenced material: blood, either unsorted or a sorted T cell fraction (not recorded which). All receptors derive from a human donor who was either an allogeneic HSCT recipient or a stem cell or donor lymphocyte infusion donor (not recorded which). It is not recorded whose cells these are; they may come from a transplant donor. Each CDR3 is given with its conserved first and last residue. The D gene is left open where the match is weak.

CDR3aa	d_gene	v_gene	j_gene
CASSARDRTRTDTQYF	TRBD1	TRBV6-2/TRBV6-3	TRBJ2-3
CASSLEGGNYGYTF	NA	TRBV5-1	TRBJ1-2
CASSPMVFAALSSYEQYF	NA	TRBV4-3	TRBJ2-7
CASSQRINNQPQHF	NA	TRBV3-1	TRBJ1-5
CASSESPPGELFF	NA	TRBV10-1	TRBJ2-2
CASTRLLVIQETLYF	NA	TRBV12-3/TRBV12-4	TRBJ2-5
CASSLVADSPLHF	NA	TRBV7-7	TRBJ1-6
CASSKGTAAYEQYF	TRBD1	TRBV19	TRBJ2-7
CASSLVGELMGQGAGYEQYF	TRBD1	TRBV7-6	TRBJ2-7
CASSLTGVYYEQYF	TRBD1	TRBV5-1	TRBJ2-7
CASSYQANQPQHF	NA	TRBV6-5	TRBJ1-5
CASSSTWDFSSPLHF	NA	TRBV7-9	TRBJ1-6
CASSFGNGGVYGYTF	NA	TRBV7-9	TRBJ1-2
CASSSSRHRMNTEAFF	NA	TRBV7-9	TRBJ1-1
CASSLEAGGAGNTIYF	TRBD1	TRBV7-2	TRBJ1-3
CASSVGLAAYEQYF	TRBD2	TRBV9	TRBJ2-7
CASSTGAVSTDTQYF	NA	TRBV9	TRBJ2-3
CASSQGYRDEILF	NA	TRBV4-3	TRBJ1-2
CSAWTVLVNGYTF	NA	TRBV20-1	TRBJ1-2
CASSPRGPVLYEQFF	NA	TRBV18	TRBJ2-1
CSVEWIHYGYTF	NA	TRBV29-1	TRBJ1-2
CASSLPQGEGTDTQYF	NA	TRBV28	TRBJ2-3
CASSPGTSDYYEQYF	TRBD2	TRBV6-2/TRBV6-3	TRBJ2-7
CAISESERYSNQPQHF	NA	TRBV10-3	TRBJ1-5
CASSPRGESNQPQHF	NA	TRBV12-3/TRBV12-4	TRBJ1-5
CASSPLTGKTEAFF	TRBD1	TRBV18	TRBJ1-1
CASSPGTRTYEQYF	TRBD2	TRBV12-3/TRBV12-4	TRBJ2-7
CASSVGRYQETQYF	NA	TRBV9	TRBJ2-5
CSVGHLEEQYF	NA	TRBV29-1	TRBJ2-7
CAITSTGWNTEAFF	TRBD1	TRBV10-3	TRBJ1-1
CASSFLQGSREKLFF	TRBD1	TRBV7-9	TRBJ1-4
CASGGAGFNYGYTF	NA	TRBV12-3/TRBV12-4	TRBJ1-2
CASSFGQGGNQPQHF	TRBD1	TRBV12-3/TRBV12-4	TRBJ1-5
CASCRGHGATNEKLFF	NA	TRBV5-1	TRBJ1-4
CASIPGPGNTEAFF	NA	TRBV25-1	TRBJ1-1
CASSFVRAGFTGELFF	NA	TRBV12-3/TRBV12-4	TRBJ2-2
CASSVGPTDTQYF	NA	TRBV9	TRBJ2-3
CASSEQGRVYEQYF	NA	TRBV5-1	TRBJ2-7
CSVEDATQYF	NA	TRBV29-1	TRBJ2-5